This TCR beta chain comes out of a study of Ad26.COV2.S vaccination and SARS-CoV-2 variants. Study in general: In the COV1001 trial, the donor was in the Ad26.COV2.S arm.

The method was immunoSEQ multiplex PCR; TCRdb's version includes in-frame clones alone and lacks a portion of them. Counted here are 290,000 or so clones, about 90% occurring once; the ten biggest clones make up more than 2.5%. Treatment in this sample: 19 received Ad26.COV2.S at low or high dose, single or two shots; 5 received placebo; per-sample allocation not given. Sampling took place 63 days after the first vaccine or placebo injection. Concerning this clone: Antigen specificity is unknown.

Findings and limits, study-wide: Considerable breadth of spike-specific CD8+ and CD4+ T cell responses has reportedly been documented following vaccination.

Between the trimmed V and J ends, which lost 1 base and 4 bases, there was a span of 14 bases. The CDR3 covers 15 residues. The V gene's germline CDR1 is SGDLS and CDR2 YYNGEE. The chain carries TRBV9 and TRBJ1-2; D call uncertain. The sequencing here drew on peripheral blood, taken in a trial of Ad26.COV2.S vaccine versus placebo. This clonotype was sampled from a person aged 18-65 years who received the Ad26.COV2.S COVID-19 vaccine or a placebo. In DNA form, the CDR3 reads TGTGCCAGCAGCGTAAATGATTGGGGTGGCTATGGCTACACCTTC. Amino acid sequence: CASSVNDWGGYGYTF.